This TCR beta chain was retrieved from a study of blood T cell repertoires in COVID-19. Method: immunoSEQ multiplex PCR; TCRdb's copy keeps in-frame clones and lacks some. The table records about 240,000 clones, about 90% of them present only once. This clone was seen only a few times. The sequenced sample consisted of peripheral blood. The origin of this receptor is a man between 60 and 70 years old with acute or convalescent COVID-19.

The CDR3 DNA sequence: TGTGCCAGTAGTATAAAGGACAACGATCAGCCCCAGCATTTT. This sequence encodes CASSIKDNDQPQHF. V gene TRBV19 combines with J gene TRBJ1-5, with a weak D call TRBD1 (5 bases). Germline V gene data show CDR1 as LNHDA and CDR2 as SQIVND (reference sequence). This CDR3 region has 14 residues. V was shortened by 2 bases and J by 5 bases, with 10 bases between the two germline ends.